This T cell receptor (beta chain) was sequenced in a study of blood T cell repertoires in COVID-19. Study-wide context: The United States, Italy and Spain supplied acute and convalescent COVID-19 samples. PBMCs, B-cell-depleted T cells, or T cells were the source of the cDNA or gDNA that made up the material.

This CDR3 spans 15 amino acids. CDR1 is LGHNA and CDR2 is YSLEER in the germline V gene. V dropped 1 base and J dropped 5; count of bases not matched to a gene: 6. Authors' methods: Using reference gene primer amplification, nucleated cell counts were estimated. Sequencing was performed with immunoSEQ multiplex PCR; in TCRdb, only in-frame clones are kept and a portion is missing. Clonal size and the V and J genes are those of that table, whereas D and trimming came from the DNA. This sample has around 620,000 clones, with approximately 90% found just once. In its sample, this clone was seen once. The origin of this receptor is a woman between 18 and 30 years old with acute or convalescent COVID-19. The chain carries TRBV4-3 and TRBJ1-1, with 8 bases lining up with TRBD1. Sequenced sample: peripheral blood. The CDR3 DNA reads TGCGCCAGCAGCCAAGGTGTCAGGGGGCGAACTGAAGCTTTCTTT. This translates into CASSQGVRGRTEAFF.